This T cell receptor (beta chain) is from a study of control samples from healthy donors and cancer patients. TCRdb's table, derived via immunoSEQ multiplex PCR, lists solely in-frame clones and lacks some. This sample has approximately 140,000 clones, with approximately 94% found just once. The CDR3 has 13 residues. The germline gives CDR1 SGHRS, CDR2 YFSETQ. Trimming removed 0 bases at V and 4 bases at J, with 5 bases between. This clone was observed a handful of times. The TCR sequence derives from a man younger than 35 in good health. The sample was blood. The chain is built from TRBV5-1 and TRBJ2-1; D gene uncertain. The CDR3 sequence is CASSLDLYNEQFF. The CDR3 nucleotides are TGCGCCAGCAGCTTGGACTTATACAATGAGCAGTTCTTC.